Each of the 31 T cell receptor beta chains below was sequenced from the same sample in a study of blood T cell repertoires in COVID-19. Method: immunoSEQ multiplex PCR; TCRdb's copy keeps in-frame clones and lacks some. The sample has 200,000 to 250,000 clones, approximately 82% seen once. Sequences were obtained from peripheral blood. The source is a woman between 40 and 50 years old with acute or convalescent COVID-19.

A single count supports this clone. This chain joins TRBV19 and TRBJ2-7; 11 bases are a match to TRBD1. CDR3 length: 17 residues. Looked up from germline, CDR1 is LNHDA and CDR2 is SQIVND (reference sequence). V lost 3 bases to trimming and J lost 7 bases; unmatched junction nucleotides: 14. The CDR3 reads CASSIRDGGQGAREQYF. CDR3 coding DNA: TGTGCCAGTAGTATTCGTGATGGAGGACAGGGGGCTCGGGAGCAGTACTTC.

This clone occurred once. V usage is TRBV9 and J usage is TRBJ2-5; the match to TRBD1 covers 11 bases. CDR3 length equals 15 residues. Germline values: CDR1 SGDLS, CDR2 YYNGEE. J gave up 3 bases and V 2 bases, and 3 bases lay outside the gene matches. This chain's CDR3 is CASSVWGQGEETQYF. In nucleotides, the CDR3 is TGTGCCAGCAGCGTCTGGGGACAGGGGGAAGAGACCCAGTACTTC. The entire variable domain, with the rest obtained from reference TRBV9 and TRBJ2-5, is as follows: DSGVTQTPKHLITATGQRVTLRCSPRSGDLSVYWYQQSLDQGLQFLIQYYNGEERAKGNILERFSAQQFPDLHSELNLSSLELGDSALYFCASSVWGQGEETQYFGPGTRLLVL.

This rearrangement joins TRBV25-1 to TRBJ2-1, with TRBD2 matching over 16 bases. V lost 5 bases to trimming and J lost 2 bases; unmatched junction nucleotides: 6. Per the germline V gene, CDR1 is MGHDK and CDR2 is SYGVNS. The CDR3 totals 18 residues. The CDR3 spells CASSKGLAGGLTYNEQFF. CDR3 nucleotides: TGTGCCAGCAGTAAGGGACTAGCGGGAGGGCTAACCTACAATGAGCAGTTCTTC.

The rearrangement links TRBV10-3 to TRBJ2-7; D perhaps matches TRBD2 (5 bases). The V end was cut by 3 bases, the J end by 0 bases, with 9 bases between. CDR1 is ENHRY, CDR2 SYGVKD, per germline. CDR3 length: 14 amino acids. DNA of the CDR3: TGTGCCATCAGTGATCCAAGCGGCTCCTACGAGCAGTACTTC. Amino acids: CAISDPSGSYEQYF.

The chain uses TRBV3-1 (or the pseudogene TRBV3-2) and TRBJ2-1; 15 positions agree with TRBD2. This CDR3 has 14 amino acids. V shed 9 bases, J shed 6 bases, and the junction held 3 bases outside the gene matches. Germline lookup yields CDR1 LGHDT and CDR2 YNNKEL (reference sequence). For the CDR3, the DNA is TGTGCCAGGCCGGGACTAGCGGGAGGCAATGAGCAGTTCTTC. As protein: CARPGLAGGNEQFF.

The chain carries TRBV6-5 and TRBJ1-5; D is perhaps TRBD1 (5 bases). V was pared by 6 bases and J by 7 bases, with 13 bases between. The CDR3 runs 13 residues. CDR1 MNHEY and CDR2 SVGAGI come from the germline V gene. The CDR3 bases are TGTGCCAGCAGGACCCAAAGGGGACAGCCCCAGCATTTT. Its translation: CASRTQRGQPQHF.

CDR3 bases: TGTGCCAGCAGCCCAACCCTGGGACAGGGGAACACTGAAGCTTTCTTT. This codes for CASSPTLGQGNTEAFF. The chain employs TRBV7-2 and TRBJ1-1; TRBD1 agrees at 9 bases. With 5 bases clipped from V and 1 base from J, the junction kept 8 bases outside the gene matches. CDR3 length equals 16 residues. Germline V gene lookup returns CDR1 SGHTA and CDR2 FQGNSA.

This chain's CDR3 is CASSGRGTYNEQFF. The CDR3 DNA is TGTGCCAGCAGCGGTAGAGGTACCTACAATGAGCAGTTCTTC. The rearrangement links TRBV9 to TRBJ2-1; no clear D. Trimming removed 3 bases at V and 2 bases at J, with 9 bases between. The V gene's germline CDR1 is SGDLS and CDR2 YYNGEE. The CDR3 spans 14 residues.

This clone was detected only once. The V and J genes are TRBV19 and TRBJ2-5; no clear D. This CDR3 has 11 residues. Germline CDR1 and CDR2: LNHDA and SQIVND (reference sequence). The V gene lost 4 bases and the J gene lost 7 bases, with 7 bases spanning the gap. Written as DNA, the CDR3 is TGTGCCAGTAGTACCCGAGGGACCCAGTACTTC. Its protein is CASSTRGTQYF.

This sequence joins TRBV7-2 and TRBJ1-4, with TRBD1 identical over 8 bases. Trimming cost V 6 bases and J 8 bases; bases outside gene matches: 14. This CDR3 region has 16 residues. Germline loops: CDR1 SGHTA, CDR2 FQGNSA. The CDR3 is CASRPERGRQGEKLFF. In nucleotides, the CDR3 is TGTGCCAGCAGACCGGAAAGGGGAAGACAGGGGGAAAAACTGTTTTTT.

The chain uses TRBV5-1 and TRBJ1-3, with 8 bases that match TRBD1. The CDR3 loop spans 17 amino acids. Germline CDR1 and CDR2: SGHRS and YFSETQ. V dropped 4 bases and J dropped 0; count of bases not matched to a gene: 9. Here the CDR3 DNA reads TGCGCCAGCAGCAGCGCGGGACAGGCCGTCTCTGGAAACACCATATATTTT. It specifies CASSSAGQAVSGNTIYF.

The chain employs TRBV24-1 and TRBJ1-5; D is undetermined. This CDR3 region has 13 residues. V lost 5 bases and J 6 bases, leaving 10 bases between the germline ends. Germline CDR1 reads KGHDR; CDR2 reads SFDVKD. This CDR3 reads CATSVGLGQPQHF. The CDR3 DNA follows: TGTGCCACCAGTGTCGGGTTAGGTCAGCCCCAGCATTTT.

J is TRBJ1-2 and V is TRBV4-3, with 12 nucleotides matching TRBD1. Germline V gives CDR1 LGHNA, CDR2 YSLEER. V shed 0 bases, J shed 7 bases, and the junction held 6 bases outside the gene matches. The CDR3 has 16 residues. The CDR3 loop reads CASSQDPGQGARGYTF. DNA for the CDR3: TGCGCCAGCAGCCAAGACCCGGGACAGGGGGCGCGTGGCTACACCTTC.

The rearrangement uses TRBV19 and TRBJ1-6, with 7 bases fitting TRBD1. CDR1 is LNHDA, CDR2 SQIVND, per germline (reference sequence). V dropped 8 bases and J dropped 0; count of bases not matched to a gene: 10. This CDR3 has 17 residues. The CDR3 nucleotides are TGTGCCAGTGCAACGGAACAGGGGAGCTCCTATAATTCACCCCTCCACTTT. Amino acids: CASATEQGSSYNSPLHF.

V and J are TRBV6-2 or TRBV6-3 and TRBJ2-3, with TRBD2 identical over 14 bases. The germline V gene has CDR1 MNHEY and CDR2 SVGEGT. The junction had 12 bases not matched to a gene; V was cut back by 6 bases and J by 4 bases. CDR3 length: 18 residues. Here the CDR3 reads CASSRPSGLAGVADTQYF. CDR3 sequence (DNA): TGTGCCAGCAGCCGGCCTTCGGGACTAGCGGGAGTGGCAGATACGCAGTATTTT.

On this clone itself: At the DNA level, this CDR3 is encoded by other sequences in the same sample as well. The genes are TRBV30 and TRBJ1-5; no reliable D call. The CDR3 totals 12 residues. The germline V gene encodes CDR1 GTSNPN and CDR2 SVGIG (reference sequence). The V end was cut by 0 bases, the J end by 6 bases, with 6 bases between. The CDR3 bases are TGTGCCTGGAGTGTACTTGGTCAGCCCCAGCATTTT. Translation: CAWSVLGQPQHF.

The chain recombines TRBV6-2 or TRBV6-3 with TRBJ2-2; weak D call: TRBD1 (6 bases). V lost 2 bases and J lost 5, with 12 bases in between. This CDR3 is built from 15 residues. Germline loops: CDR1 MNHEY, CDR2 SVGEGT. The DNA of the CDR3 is TGTGCCAGCAGTTACGGCAGGGGTAGGACCGGGGAGCTGTTTTTT. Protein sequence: CASSYGRGRTGELFF.

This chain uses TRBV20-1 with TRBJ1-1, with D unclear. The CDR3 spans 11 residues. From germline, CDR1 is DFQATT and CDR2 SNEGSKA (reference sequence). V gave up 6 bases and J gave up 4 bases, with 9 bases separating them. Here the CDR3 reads CSALATTEAFF. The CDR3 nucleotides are TGCAGTGCCCTAGCGACCACTGAAGCTTTCTTT.

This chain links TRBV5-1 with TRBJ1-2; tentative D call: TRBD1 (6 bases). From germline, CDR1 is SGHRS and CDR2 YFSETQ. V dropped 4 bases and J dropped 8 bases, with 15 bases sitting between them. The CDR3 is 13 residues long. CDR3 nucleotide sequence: TGCGCCAGCAGCCTGCGGACAGTTAAAGGCTACACCTTC. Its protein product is CASSLRTVKGYTF.

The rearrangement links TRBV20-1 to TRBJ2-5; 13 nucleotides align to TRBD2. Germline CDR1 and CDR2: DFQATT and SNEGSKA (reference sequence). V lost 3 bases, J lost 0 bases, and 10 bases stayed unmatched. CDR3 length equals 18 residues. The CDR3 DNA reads TGCAGTGCTAGTCGGACTAGCGGGAGTACTTGGTACCAAGAGACCCAGTACTTC. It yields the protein CSASRTSGSTWYQETQYF.

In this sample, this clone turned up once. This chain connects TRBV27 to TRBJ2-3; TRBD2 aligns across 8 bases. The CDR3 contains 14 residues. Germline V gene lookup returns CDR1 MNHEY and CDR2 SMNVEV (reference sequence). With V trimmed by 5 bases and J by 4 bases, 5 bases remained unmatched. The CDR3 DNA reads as TGTGCCAGCAGTCTCGTCGGGAGGGCAGATACGCAGTATTTT. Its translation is CASSLVGRADTQYF.

This CDR3 reads CSASKGPGKGTEAFF. The CDR3 DNA follows: TGCAGTGCTAGTAAGGGCCCAGGGAAAGGCACTGAAGCTTTCTTT. The chain is built from TRBV20-1 and TRBJ1-1; weak D call: TRBD1 (5 bases). The CDR3 is made up of 15 amino acids. Germline values: CDR1 DFQATT, CDR2 SNEGSKA (reference sequence). V lost 3 bases and J 4 bases, leaving 18 bases between the germline ends.

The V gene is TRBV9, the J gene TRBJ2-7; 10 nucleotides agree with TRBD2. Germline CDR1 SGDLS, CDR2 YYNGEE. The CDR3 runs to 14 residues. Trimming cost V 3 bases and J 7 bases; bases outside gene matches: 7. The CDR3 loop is CASSGLAGEIEQYF. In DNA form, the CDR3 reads TGTGCCAGCAGCGGGCTAGCGGGAGAAATTGAGCAGTACTTC.

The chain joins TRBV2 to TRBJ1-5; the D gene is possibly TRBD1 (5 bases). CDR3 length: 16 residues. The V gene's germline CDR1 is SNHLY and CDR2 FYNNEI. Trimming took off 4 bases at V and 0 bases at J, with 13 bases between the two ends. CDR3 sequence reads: CASSGTQGYSNQPQHF. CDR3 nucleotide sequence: TGTGCCAGCAGTGGGACCCAGGGATATAGCAATCAGCCCCAGCATTTT.

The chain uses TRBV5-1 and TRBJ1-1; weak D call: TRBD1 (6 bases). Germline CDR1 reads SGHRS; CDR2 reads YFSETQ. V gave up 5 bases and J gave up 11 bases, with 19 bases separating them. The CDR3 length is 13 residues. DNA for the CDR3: TGCGCCAGCAGGGGGGCGCTTAATTCGGGGGCTTTCTTT. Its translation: CASRGALNSGAFF.

For the CDR3, the DNA is TGTGCCAGCAGCCTACAGGGTCCCCCAACTAATGAAAAACTGTTTTTT. Protein: CASSLQGPPTNEKLFF. The chain joins TRBV4-2 to TRBJ1-4; possibly TRBD1 for D (6 bases). Trimming left V 4 bases short and J 0 bases short, with 12 bases between. CDR3 size: 16 residues. Germline loops: CDR1 LGHNA, CDR2 YNFKEQ.

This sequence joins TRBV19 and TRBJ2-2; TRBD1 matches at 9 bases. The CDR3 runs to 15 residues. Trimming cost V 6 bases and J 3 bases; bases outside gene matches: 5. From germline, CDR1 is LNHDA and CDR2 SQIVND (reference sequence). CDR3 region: CASRMTGGHTGELFF. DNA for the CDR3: TGTGCCAGTAGGATGACAGGGGGGCACACCGGGGAGCTGTTTTTT.

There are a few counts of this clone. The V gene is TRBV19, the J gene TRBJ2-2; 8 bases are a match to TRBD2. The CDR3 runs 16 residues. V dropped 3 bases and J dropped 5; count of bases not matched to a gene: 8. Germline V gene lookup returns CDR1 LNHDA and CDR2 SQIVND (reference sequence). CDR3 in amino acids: CASSMISGKGTGELFF. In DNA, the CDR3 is TGTGCCAGTAGTATGATTAGCGGGAAAGGGACCGGGGAGCTGTTTTTT.

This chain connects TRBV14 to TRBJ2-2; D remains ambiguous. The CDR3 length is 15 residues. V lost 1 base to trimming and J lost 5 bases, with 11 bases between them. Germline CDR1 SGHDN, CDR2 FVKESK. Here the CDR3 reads CASSQVRTPTGELFF. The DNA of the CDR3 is TGTGCCAGCAGCCAAGTACGAACTCCAACCGGGGAGCTGTTTTTT.

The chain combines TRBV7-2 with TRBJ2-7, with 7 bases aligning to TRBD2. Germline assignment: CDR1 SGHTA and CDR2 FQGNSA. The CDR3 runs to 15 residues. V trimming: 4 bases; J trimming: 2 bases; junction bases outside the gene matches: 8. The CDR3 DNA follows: TGTGCCAGCAGCTCACTATTGGGGGGGGCCTACGAGCAGTACTTC. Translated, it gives CASSSLLGGAYEQYF.

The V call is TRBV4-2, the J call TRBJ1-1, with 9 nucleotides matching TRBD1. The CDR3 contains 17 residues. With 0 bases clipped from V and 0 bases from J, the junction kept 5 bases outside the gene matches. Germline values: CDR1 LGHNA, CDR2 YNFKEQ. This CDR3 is CASSQDGGTGMNTEAFF. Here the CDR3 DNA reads TGTGCCAGCAGCCAAGATGGTGGGACAGGGATGAACACTGAAGCTTTCTTT.